A single sample gave rise to the 27 T cell receptor beta chains below, sequenced in a study of shared clonotypes between healthy human individuals. Sequencing used immunoSEQ multiplex PCR; TCRdb keeps in-frame clones, though not all of them. The sample comprises about 2.3 million clones, around 92% of which are singletons, and around 0.35% rests with the top ten. The sequenced material came from naive CD4+ T cells from PBMCs. Indicated subset: CD45RA+ positively selected. The receptors derive from a man between 18 and 35 years old in good health. Some clones in this sample may be carry-over from other donors' samples.

The chain is built from TRBV28 and TRBJ2-7; D possibly corresponds to TRBD2 (6 bases). This CDR3 region has 12 residues. Germline-derived CDR1 and CDR2 are MDHEN and SYDVKM. Trimming took off 7 bases at V and 7 bases at J, with 14 bases between the two ends. Here the CDR3 reads CASITSRGEQYF. As DNA, the CDR3 is TGTGCCAGCATCACGAGCCGGGGGGAGCAGTACTTC.

The CDR3 loop reads CASSTTGENTGELFF. CDR3 DNA sequence: TGCGCCAGCAGCACAACAGGGGAGAACACCGGGGAGCTGTTTTTT. The chain carries TRBV5-1 and TRBJ2-2, with 7 bases matching TRBD1. Germline lookup yields CDR1 SGHRS and CDR2 YFSETQ. The CDR3 consists of 15 residues. Trimming cost V 4 bases and J 1 base; bases outside gene matches: 4.

This clone was observed a single time. The chain uses TRBV27 and TRBJ1-4; 12 bases match TRBD1. Germline V gene data show CDR1 as MNHEY and CDR2 as SMNVEV (reference sequence). Trimming cost V 5 bases and J 11 bases; bases outside gene matches: 9. The CDR3 consists of 15 residues. CDR3 DNA: TGTGCCAGCAGTCCCCTCGGGACAGGGGGCGGTAAACTGTTTTTT. Translated, it gives CASSPLGTGGGKLFF. Based on the CDR3 plus reference TRBV27 and TRBJ1-4, the full variable domain is EAQVTQNPRYLITVTGKKLTVTCSQNMNHEYMSWYRQDPGLGLRQIYYSMNVEVTDKGDVPEGYKVSRKEKRNFPLILESPSPNQTSLYFCASSPLGTGGGKLFFGSGTQLSVL.

The rearrangement joins TRBV11-2 to TRBJ2-2; possibly TRBD2 for D (6 bases). Trimming stripped 0 bases from V and 7 bases from J, with 6 bases between. The germline V gene has CDR1 SGHAT and CDR2 FQNNGV. The CDR3 contains 13 residues. As DNA, the CDR3 is TGTGCCAGCAGCTTAGAGGAGGGCGGGGAGCTGTTTTTT. It encodes CASSLEEGGELFF.

J is TRBJ2-5 and V is TRBV5-1; 9 bases align to TRBD1. Near its end, the DNA agrees better with TRBJ2-7, so the J call may be wrong. This CDR3 has 14 amino acids. Germline V gene lookup returns CDR1 SGHRS and CDR2 YFSETQ. CDR3 sequence: CASSLTTGGYEQYF. Written as DNA, the CDR3 is TGCGCCAGCAGCTTAACGACAGGGGGCTACGAGCAGTACTTC.

The V call is TRBV9, the J call TRBJ2-2; possible D gene TRBD1, 6 bases. Per germline, CDR1 SGDLS and CDR2 YYNGEE. The CDR3 is made up of 15 amino acids. V lost 0 bases and J 4 bases, leaving 10 bases between the germline ends. CDR3 sequence reads: CASSVGAGVTGELFF. CDR3 DNA sequence: TGTGCCAGCAGCGTAGGGGCAGGGGTCACCGGGGAGCTGTTTTTT.

The genes are TRBV5-1 and TRBJ2-7, with D perhaps matching TRBD1 (5 bases). In germline, CDR1 is SGHRS, CDR2 YFSETQ. The length of the CDR3 is 13 residues. The V end was cut by 3 bases, the J end by 3 bases, with 10 bases between. The CDR3 DNA is TGCGCCAGCAGCTCGGACAAGGTCTACGAGCAGTACTTC. As protein: CASSSDKVYEQYF.

V is TRBV10-3 and J is TRBJ1-1; D is perhaps TRBD1 (6 bases). CDR1 and CDR2 from the germline V gene are ENHRY and SYGVKD. The length of the CDR3 is 17 residues. V was clipped by 6 bases and J by 1 base, with 21 bases between them. CDR3 region: CAIRGRSLPGANTEAFF. As DNA, the CDR3 is TGTGCCATCAGAGGCAGGTCGTTACCGGGGGCGAACACTGAAGCTTTCTTT.

This clone has only one observation. The chain employs TRBV28 and TRBJ1-1, with TRBD1 matching over 7 bases. This CDR3 contains 15 residues. J was trimmed by 5 bases and V by 5 bases; bases with no gene match: 11. Per germline, CDR1 MDHEN and CDR2 SYDVKM. The CDR3 DNA follows: TGTGCCAGCAGTCCCCGACAGGGACGGTGGACTGAAGCTTTCTTT. Protein product: CASSPRQGRWTEAFF.

The chain combines TRBV5-1 with TRBJ2-3, with 10 bases lining up with TRBD2. J gave up 1 base and V 4 bases, and 6 bases lay outside the gene matches. Germline V gene data show CDR1 as SGHRS and CDR2 as YFSETQ. The CDR3 is 16 amino acids. The CDR3 sequence is CASSIRTSGGTDTQYF. CDR3 nucleotides: TGCGCCAGCAGCATAAGGACTAGCGGCGGCACAGATACGCAGTATTTT. The full variable domain, its missing parts supplied by reference TRBV5-1 and TRBJ2-3, is KAGVTQTPRYLIKTRGQQVTLSCSPISGHRSVSWYQQTPGQGLQFLFEYFSETQRNKGNFPGRFSGRQFSNSRSEMNVSTLELGDSALYLCASSIRTSGGTDTQYFGPGTRLTVL.

This chain links TRBV4-1 with TRBJ1-4; D gene unclear. The CDR3 is made up of 17 amino acids. CDR1 MGHRA and CDR2 YSYEKL come from the germline V gene. Trimming removed 2 bases from V and 2 bases from J, with 15 bases in between. The CDR3 is CASSQPRLSATNEKLFF. CDR3 in DNA: TGCGCCAGCAGCCAACCACGACTATCCGCGACTAATGAAAAACTGTTTTTT.

The chain is built from TRBV28 and TRBJ1-4, with D perhaps matching TRBD1 (5 bases). CDR1 MDHEN and CDR2 SYDVKM come from the germline V gene. The CDR3 spans 15 residues. V lost 5 bases to trimming and J lost 8 bases, with 18 bases between them. The CDR3 nucleotides read TGTGCCAGCAGTCCTGGGGCAGGGTTCGGGGAAAAACTGTTTTTT. Its protein product is CASSPGAGFGEKLFF.

V is TRBV6-5 and J is TRBJ2-3; no clear D. The germline gives CDR1 MNHEY, CDR2 SVGAGI. V was cut by 2 bases and J by 5 bases, with 14 bases left in between. CDR3 length: 15 residues. The chain's CDR3 is CASSYQAAEQDTQYF. The DNA of the CDR3 is TGTGCCAGCAGTTACCAGGCTGCAGAGCAAGATACGCAGTATTTT.

About this clone: The sample carries other DNA sequences with the same CDR3. The chain joins TRBV28 to TRBJ1-5, with D hard to call. The CDR3 spans 13 residues. Germline V lookup: CDR1 MDHEN, CDR2 SYDVKM. V lost 2 bases and J 4 bases, leaving 6 bases between the germline ends. CDR3 sequence (DNA): TGTGCCAGCAGTTTAGGGAGGAATCAGCCCCAGCATTTT. Its protein product is CASSLGRNQPQHF.

The chain recombines TRBV28 with TRBJ2-7; D remains unclear. Germline CDR1 MDHEN, CDR2 SYDVKM. The CDR3 is 14 amino acids. V was clipped by 6 bases and J by 2 bases, with 14 bases between them. CDR3 sequence (DNA): TGTGCCAGCAGCGACCCCCCCACGCCCTACGAGCAGTACTTC. Protein sequence: CASSDPPTPYEQYF.

The chain employs TRBV18 and TRBJ1-5; 9 bases are a match to TRBD1. The CDR3 covers 19 residues. CDR1 and CDR2 from the germline V gene are KGHSH and LQKENI. With 5 bases clipped from V and 0 bases from J, the junction kept 14 bases outside the gene matches. The CDR3, as DNA: TGTGCCAGCTCAGCTCTCTCGGGGACAGGGCGGTTTAGCAATCAGCCCCAGCATTTT. The encoded protein is CASSALSGTGRFSNQPQHF.

The rearrangement joins TRBV7-6 to TRBJ2-7; TRBD1 or TRBD2 may be the D gene (6 bases each). The germline V gene has CDR1 SGHVS and CDR2 FNYEAQ. V was cut by 5 bases and J by 4 bases, with 15 bases left in between. The CDR3 is 14 residues long. For the CDR3, the DNA is TGTGCCAGCAGCAGGGGGACGGGACTTTACGAGCAGTACTTC. It yields the protein CASSRGTGLYEQYF.

With respect to this clone: Other nucleotide sequences in the sample specify the same CDR3. CDR3: CASSLVRGNTEAFF. In DNA, the CDR3 is TGTGCCAGCAGCTTAGTCAGGGGGAACACTGAAGCTTTCTTT. V and J are TRBV7-2 and TRBJ1-1; weak D call: TRBD1 (6 bases). The CDR3 contains 14 residues. Trimming cost V 1 base and J 1 base, with 7 bases left between them. Germline values: CDR1 SGHTA, CDR2 FQGNSA.

This sequence joins TRBV11-1 and TRBJ1-4; D is perhaps TRBD1 (6 bases). The CDR3 is 17 residues long. Germline CDR1 reads SGHAT; CDR2 reads FQDESV (reference sequence). V lost 5 bases, J lost 0 bases, and 16 bases lay in between. The CDR3, as DNA: TGTGCCAGCAGCCTGAGGGGGACCCCTGCAACTAATGAAAAACTGTTTTTT. Translation gives CASSLRGTPATNEKLFF.

J is TRBJ2-7 and V is TRBV6-5; 9 bases fit TRBD1. V shed 2 bases, J shed 5 bases, and the junction held 7 bases outside the gene matches. This CDR3 contains 15 residues. CDR1 and CDR2 from the germline V gene are MNHEY and SVGAGI. The CDR3 reads CASSYLRTGAHEQYF. The CDR3 DNA reads as TGTGCCAGCAGTTACCTCCGGACAGGGGCTCACGAGCAGTACTTC.

The chain has TRBV5-5 and TRBJ2-4, with D perhaps assigned TRBD1 or TRBD2 (5 bases each). V lost 7 bases to trimming and J lost 0 bases, with 11 bases between them. CDR3 size: 14 residues. Germline V lookup: CDR1 SGHKS, CDR2 YYEKEE (reference sequence). The DNA of the CDR3 is TGTGCCAGCGGGGGTGGCCTAGCCAAAAACATTCAGTACTTC. Translating it yields CASGGGLAKNIQYF.

This clone was detected once. The chain is built from TRBV5-1 and TRBJ2-1, with unresolved D. The CDR3 covers 12 residues. Germline V gene lookup returns CDR1 SGHRS and CDR2 YFSETQ. With 4 bases removed from V and 7 bases from J, the gap between germline ends came to 9 bases. The CDR3 DNA reads as TGCGCCAGCAGCCGCGACTCGAATGAGCAGTTCTTC. Its translation is CASSRDSNEQFF.

This chain connects TRBV15 to TRBJ2-7; no clear D gene. V gave up 0 bases and J gave up 3 bases, with 18 bases separating them. CDR1 and CDR2 (germline): LNHNV, YYDKDF (reference sequence). The CDR3 sequence is 17 residues long. Here the CDR3 DNA reads TGTGCCACCAGCAGAGAGCGCCTCACTCGCCCCATCTACGAGCAGTACTTC. Amino acids: CATSRERLTRPIYEQYF.

J is TRBJ1-3 and V is TRBV7-2; D may be TRBD1 (5 bases). The CDR3 sequence is 18 residues long. Germline V gives CDR1 SGHTA, CDR2 FQGNSA. The ends were cut back, 5 bases at V and 2 bases at J, with 22 bases in the middle. The CDR3 coding sequence is TGTGCCAGCAGCAAAGAAGGGTTGGGGCTTAAAGCTGGAAACACCATATATTTT. This encodes CASSKEGLGLKAGNTIYF.

The CDR3 coding sequence is TGCAGCGTGGAGTCACGACAGGGGCTGAACACTGAAGCTTTCTTT. Translating gives CSVESRQGLNTEAFF. The chain has TRBV29-1 and TRBJ1-1, with TRBD1 matching 8 bases. Per germline, CDR1 SQVTM and CDR2 ANQGSEA. The CDR3 runs to 15 residues. With V trimmed by 6 bases and J by 0 bases, 9 bases remained unmatched.

The sample holds one count of this clone. A junction end diverges from the germline sequence, so it may reflect a read error. The chain carries TRBV4-1 and TRBJ2-1, with 11 bases identical to TRBD2. Germline CDR1 reads MGHRA; CDR2 reads YSYEKL. There are 17 residues in the CDR3. CDR3 region: CAGSPGLADTSYNEQFF. The CDR3 DNA follows: TGCGCCGGCAGCCCGGGACTAGCGGATACCTCCTACAATGAGCAGTTCTTC.

A note on this clone: The same CDR3 arises from other DNA sequences in this sample as well. The J gene is TRBJ2-1, the V gene TRBV7-2; D ambiguous. Looked up from germline, CDR1 is SGHTA and CDR2 is FQGNSA. The V end was cut by 4 bases, the J end by 0 bases, with 10 bases between. This CDR3 comprises 15 residues. CDR3 in DNA: TGTGCCAGCAGCTCCTCCGCTAGCTCCTACAATGAGCAGTTCTTC. Translated: CASSSSASSYNEQFF. Using reference TRBV7-2 and TRBJ2-1 for the parts outside the CDR3, the full variable domain is GAGVSQSPSNKVTEKGKDVELRCDPISGHTALYWYRQSLGQGLEFLIYFQGNSAPDKSGLPSDRFSAERTGGSVSTLTIQRTQQEDSAVYLCASSSSASSYNEQFFGPGTRLTVL.